The source of this T cell receptor (beta chain) is a study of blood T cell repertoires in COVID-19. In assigning cohorts, the study relied on participant-reported clinical history. Source study methods: Cell counts per sample came from amplifying reference gene primers. The assay was immunoSEQ multiplex PCR, and TCRdb's table has in-frame clones only and misses some. From that table come the V and J calls and clone size; the DNA was used to work out D and trimming. The data hold some 300,000 clones, with around 90% observed a single time. Sequenced: PBMCs or T cells enriched from blood (not recorded which). The TCR sequence derives from a young woman with acute COVID-19.

The CDR3 nucleotides read TGCGCCAGCAGCTCGGCTGGGGGGACCAATGAGCAGTTCTTC. Its translation is CASSSAGGTNEQFF. This chain uses TRBV5-1 with TRBJ2-1, with a tentative D call TRBD2 (6 bases). The length of the CDR3 is 14 residues. The germline V and J ends were trimmed by 3 bases and 6 bases, with 13 bases remaining between them. Germline-derived CDR1 and CDR2 are SGHRS and YFSETQ.